This T cell receptor (beta chain) derives from a study of blood T cell repertoires in COVID-19. Looking at the study overall: Specimens from acute and convalescent COVID-19 originated in the United States, Italy and Spain. T cells, B-cell-depleted T cells, or PBMCs supplied cDNA or gDNA.

Patients from Seattle were sampled longitudinally, starting during active infection. The assay was immunoSEQ multiplex PCR, and TCRdb's table has in-frame clones only and misses some. The sample records a few hundred thousand clones, approximately 88% being singletons. Looked up from germline, CDR1 is MNHEY and CDR2 is SMNVEV (reference sequence). Between the trimmed V and J ends, which lost 5 bases and 6 bases, there was a span of 17 bases. The CDR3 extends over 15 amino acids. The chain couples TRBV27 to TRBJ1-5; no clear D. The sequence derives from a woman aged 25-40 years with COVID-19, enrolled during active disease. Sequenced input: peripheral blood. The CDR3 sequence: CASSPGPGGRQPQHF. DNA of the CDR3: TGTGCCAGCAGTCCAGGACCTGGAGGGCGTCAGCCCCAGCATTTT.